This TCR beta chain stems from a study of blood T cells in healthy people across ages (dated by TCRdb to the mid-2010s). With respect to the entire study: In model experiments, template switching captured about one uniquely barcoded TCR beta cDNA molecule for every two T cells. To track age-related changes in TCR beta repertoire diversity, the study relied on deep sequencing normalized with unique cDNA molecular identifiers. The donors were divided into four age groups: young (average roughly 17 years), middle-aged (roughly 42), aged (62) and long-lived (about 90). Donors of different ages were randomly distributed across sequencing lanes to avoid experimental bias. For two donors (one aged 18 to 29 and one aged 80 or older), the study analyzed two additional independent replicas of 1 million unique cDNA reads from the same blood draw.

Broad study findings and their caveats: The percentage of naive T cells measured by flow cytometry correlated strongly with observed TCR beta diversity. Total diversity estimates from one million sequenced T cells were considered lower bounds and underestimates. As age increased, observed TCR beta diversity per million T cells dropped in a roughly linear way, and a significant reduction was already evident by age 40. Donor CMV infection status was unknown, potentially confounding age-related changes in expanded clonotypes. Because profiling used bulk unsorted PBMCs, naive and antigen-experienced compartments could not be compared conclusively. Compared with the aged group, the long-lived group had more naive CD4+ T cells, fewer expanded clones and increased TCR diversity, suggesting age selection.

The donors were around 39 Caucasian individuals from Russia, aged 6 to 90 years, who were systemically healthy. Each donor gave 8 to 10 milliliters of peripheral blood, collected into EDTA-treated Vacutainer tubes. PBMCs were isolated by Ficoll-Paque density-gradient centrifugation, with at least 6 million obtained per sample. Total RNA, at least 6 micrograms per sample, was extracted from PBMCs with Trizol reagent. Naive CD45RAhigh/CD27high T cell percentages were measured by flow cytometry on a PBMC aliquot from every donor. Library method: 5' RACE. The data were produced on an Illumina HiSeq 2500. A second roughly 7 to 11 cycle PCR used a sample-barcoded 5' primer and a J-beta primer mix. A template-switch 5' adaptor carrying 12 random nucleotides introduced a unique molecular identifier onto each TCR beta cDNA molecule. At least 3 million CDR3-containing paired-end reads were obtained from each sample. First-strand cDNA was synthesized from all RNA with the Mint cDNA synthesis kit, primed by a TRBC-specific oligonucleotide. After uracil-DNA glycosylase treatment, a first 18-cycle PCR used universal primers M1SS and BC2_uni_R on all cDNA. Per the source publication's procedure: For normalization, 1 million high-quality reads, each with a distinct molecular identifier, were randomly selected from each sample. Instead of being binned into consensus sequences, reads that shared molecular identifiers were thrown out. MiTCR, set to a Q25 quality threshold and the strictest error-elimination algorithm, was used for CDR3 identification, clonotype clustering and error correction. A nonparametric unseen species model with Euler transformation was used to estimate a lower bound on total TCR beta diversity. TCRdb trimmed public reads at Q25 via fastp, called clones via MiXCR and kept in-frame beta chains. Rows with one shared CDR3 protein collapse into an entry with the most common genes and DNA. TCRdb's processing, not the authors' own work, is the source of the V and J calls. This sample has about 1 million distinct CDR3 sequences in its table, and 40% to 55% of those were observed once. In total, the top ten clones hold over 15% of the sample.

V is cut by 4 bases and J by 0 bases, and the space between the germline ends is 11 bases. The CDR3 has 14 amino acids, counting the end cysteine and phenylalanine. Solely the CDR3 DNA is kept, with 42 bases framed from the first base. Looking up the germline V gene yields CDR1 SGHDT and CDR2 YYEEEE. This clonotype was observed at least ten times. The specificity of this receptor is unknown. No per-base quality is available; no much larger clone lies one base away. The V and J genes are TRBV5-6 and TRBJ2-7; a tentative D call is TRBD1 (5 bases match). The sequenced material came from blood. This sequence was found in a woman aged 60-75 years in good health. Read as DNA, the sequence is TGTGCCAGCAGCATGACAGTAAGCTCCTACGAGCAGTACTTC. Translated, this gives CASSMTVSSYEQYF.